One sample yielded the 5 T cell receptor beta chains listed below, sequenced in a study of blood T cell repertoires in COVID-19. Assay used: immunoSEQ multiplex PCR; TCRdb lists only in-frame clones, some missing. The data hold about 320,000 clones, with 88% observed a single time. Sequenced: peripheral blood. The source of these receptors is a woman aged 25 to 39 with COVID-19, enrolled during active disease.

This clone has just one count. This sequence joins TRBV4-2 and TRBJ2-5; 9 positions match TRBD1. The CDR3 is 14 residues long. Trimming removed 4 bases from V and 2 bases from J; junction bases left unmatched: 2. Looked up from germline, CDR1 is LGHNA and CDR2 is YNFKEQ. This CDR3 reads CASSPGQGQETQYF. CDR3 in DNA: TGTGCCAGCAGCCCAGGACAGGGGCAAGAGACCCAGTACTTC.

The CDR3 sequence is CASRKGGVTEAFF. The DNA of the CDR3 is TGTGCCAGCAGAAAGGGGGGGGTCACTGAAGCTTTCTTT. V usage is TRBV27 and J usage is TRBJ1-1; D possibly corresponds to TRBD1 (6 bases). V was shortened by 6 bases and J by 4 bases, with 12 bases between the two germline ends. The germline V gene has CDR1 MNHEY and CDR2 SMNVEV (reference sequence). The CDR3 contains 13 residues.

The chain carries TRBV4-3 and TRBJ2-7; 8 bases line up with TRBD1. Germline CDR1 LGHNA, CDR2 YSLEER. The CDR3 has 16 residues. V lost 0 bases and J lost 3; bases outside the gene matches: 7. The CDR3 reads CASSQEYGTGGYEQYF. CDR3 nucleotide sequence: TGCGCCAGCAGCCAAGAATACGGTACAGGGGGCTACGAGCAGTACTTC.

The CDR3 here is CASSSQGFYGYTF. The CDR3 nucleotides read TGTGCCAGCAGCTCACAGGGCTTCTATGGCTACACCTTC. The chain is built from TRBV5-8 and TRBJ1-2, with a tentative D call TRBD1 (6 bases). This CDR3 contains 13 residues. V lost 3 bases and J lost 4, with 10 bases in between. Per germline, CDR1 SGHTS and CDR2 YDEGEE.

This chain uses TRBV2 with TRBJ1-5; perhaps TRBD1 as D (6 bases). The CDR3 runs 15 residues. The germline gives CDR1 SNHLY, CDR2 FYNNEI. With 6 bases removed from V and 9 bases from J, the gap between germline ends came to 21 bases. The DNA of the CDR3 is TGTGCCAGCAGGGAGACTAGGGGACGGGGGGCGCCCCAGCATTTT. This translates into CASRETRGRGAPQHF.